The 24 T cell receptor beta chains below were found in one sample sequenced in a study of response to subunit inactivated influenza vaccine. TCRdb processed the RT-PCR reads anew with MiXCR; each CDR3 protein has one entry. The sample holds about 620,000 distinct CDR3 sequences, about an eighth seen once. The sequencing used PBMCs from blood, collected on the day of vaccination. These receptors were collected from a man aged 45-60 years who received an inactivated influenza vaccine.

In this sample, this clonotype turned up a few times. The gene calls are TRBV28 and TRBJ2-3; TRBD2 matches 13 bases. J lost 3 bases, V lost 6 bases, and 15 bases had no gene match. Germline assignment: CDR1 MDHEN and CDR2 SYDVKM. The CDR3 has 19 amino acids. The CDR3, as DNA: TGTGCCAGCAGCTTAGGACTAGCGGGGGCCTCGGGGTGGACAGATACGCAGTATTTT. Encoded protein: CASSLGLAGASGWTDTQYF.

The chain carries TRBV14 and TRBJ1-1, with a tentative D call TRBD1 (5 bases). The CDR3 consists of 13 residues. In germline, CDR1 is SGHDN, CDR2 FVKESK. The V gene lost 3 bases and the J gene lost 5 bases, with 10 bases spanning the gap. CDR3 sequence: CASSQYEGTEAFF. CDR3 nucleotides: TGTGCCAGCAGCCAGTACGAGGGGACTGAAGCTTTCTTT.

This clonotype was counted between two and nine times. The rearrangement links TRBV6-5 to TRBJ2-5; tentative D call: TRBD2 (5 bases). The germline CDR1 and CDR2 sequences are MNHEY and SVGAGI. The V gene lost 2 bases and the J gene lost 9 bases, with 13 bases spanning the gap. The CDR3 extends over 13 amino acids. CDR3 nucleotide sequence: TGTGCCAGCAGTTACGCGCGCCTCGGGGCCCAGTACTTC. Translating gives CASSYARLGAQYF.

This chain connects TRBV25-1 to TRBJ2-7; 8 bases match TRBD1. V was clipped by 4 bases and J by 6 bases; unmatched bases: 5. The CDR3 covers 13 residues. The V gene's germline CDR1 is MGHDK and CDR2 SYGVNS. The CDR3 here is CASSVSGGGEQYF. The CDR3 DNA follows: TGTGCCAGCAGTGTTTCAGGGGGCGGCGAGCAGTACTTC.

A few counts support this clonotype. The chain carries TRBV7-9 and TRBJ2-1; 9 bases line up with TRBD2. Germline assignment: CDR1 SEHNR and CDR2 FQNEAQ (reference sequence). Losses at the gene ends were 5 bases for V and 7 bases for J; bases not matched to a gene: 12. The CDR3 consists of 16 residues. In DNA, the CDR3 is TGTGCCAGCAGCCCCGCCGGGACTAGCCGACGGAATGAGCAGTTCTTC. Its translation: CASSPAGTSRRNEQFF.

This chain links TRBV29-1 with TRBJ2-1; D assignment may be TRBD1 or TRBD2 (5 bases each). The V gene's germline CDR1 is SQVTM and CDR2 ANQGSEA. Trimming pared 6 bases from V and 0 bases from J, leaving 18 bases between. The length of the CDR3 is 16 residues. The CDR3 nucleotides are TGCAGCGTCTGGGGTCAAGGGACCTTCTCCTACAATGAGCAGTTCTTC. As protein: CSVWGQGTFSYNEQFF.

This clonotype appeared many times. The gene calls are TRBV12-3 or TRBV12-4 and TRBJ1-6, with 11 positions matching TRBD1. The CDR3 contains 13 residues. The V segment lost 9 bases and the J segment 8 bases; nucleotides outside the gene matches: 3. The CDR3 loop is CASSGQGDSPLHF. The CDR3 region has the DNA TGTGCCAGTTCGGGACAGGGGGATTCACCCCTCCACTTT.

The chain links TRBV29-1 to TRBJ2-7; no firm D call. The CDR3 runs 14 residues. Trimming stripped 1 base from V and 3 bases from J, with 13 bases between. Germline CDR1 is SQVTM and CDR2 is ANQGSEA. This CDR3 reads CSVEGRGKGYEQYF. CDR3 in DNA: TGCAGCGTTGAAGGACGCGGAAAAGGCTACGAGCAGTACTTC.

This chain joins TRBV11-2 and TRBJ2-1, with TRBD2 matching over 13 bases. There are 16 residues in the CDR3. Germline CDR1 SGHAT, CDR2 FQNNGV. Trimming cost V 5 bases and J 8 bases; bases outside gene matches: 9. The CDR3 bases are TGTGCCAGCAGCCCGACCGGGACTAGCGGGATAGATGAGCAGTTCTTC. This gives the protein CASSPTGTSGIDEQFF.

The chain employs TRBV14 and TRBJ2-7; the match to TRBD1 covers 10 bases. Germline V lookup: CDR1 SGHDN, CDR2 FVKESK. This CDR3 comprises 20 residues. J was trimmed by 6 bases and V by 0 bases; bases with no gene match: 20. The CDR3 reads CASSQEGSGQGFVHWSEQYF. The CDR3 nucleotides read TGTGCCAGCAGCCAAGAAGGATCGGGACAGGGGTTTGTTCATTGGTCCGAGCAGTACTTC.

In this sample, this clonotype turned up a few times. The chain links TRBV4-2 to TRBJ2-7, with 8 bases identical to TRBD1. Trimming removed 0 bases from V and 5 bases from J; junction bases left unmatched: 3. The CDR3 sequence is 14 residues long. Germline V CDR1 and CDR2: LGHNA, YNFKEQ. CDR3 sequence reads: CASSQEQGANEQYF. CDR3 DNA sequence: TGTGCCAGCAGCCAAGAGCAGGGGGCGAACGAGCAGTACTTC.

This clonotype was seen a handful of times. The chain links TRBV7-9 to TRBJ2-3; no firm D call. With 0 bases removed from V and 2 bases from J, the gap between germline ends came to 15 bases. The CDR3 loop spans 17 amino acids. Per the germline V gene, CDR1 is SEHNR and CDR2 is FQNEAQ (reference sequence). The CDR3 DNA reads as TGTGCCAGCAGCTTAGCCGGTATGGGCTTGTACACAGATACGCAGTATTTT. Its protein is CASSLAGMGLYTDTQYF.

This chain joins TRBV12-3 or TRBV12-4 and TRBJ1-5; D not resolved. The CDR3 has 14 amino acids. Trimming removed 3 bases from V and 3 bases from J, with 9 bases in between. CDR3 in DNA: TGTGCCAGCAGTTTGGGCAGCTACAATCAGCCCCAGCATTTT. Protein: CASSLGSYNQPQHF.

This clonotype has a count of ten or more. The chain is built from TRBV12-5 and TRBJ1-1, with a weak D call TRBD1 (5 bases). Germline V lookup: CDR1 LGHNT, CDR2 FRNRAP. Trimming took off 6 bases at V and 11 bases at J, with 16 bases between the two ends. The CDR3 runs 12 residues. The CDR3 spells CASGGDGNWAFF. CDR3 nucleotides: TGTGCTAGTGGGGGGGACGGAAACTGGGCTTTCTTT. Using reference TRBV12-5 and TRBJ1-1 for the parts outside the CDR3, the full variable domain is DARVTQTPRHKVTEMGQEVTMRCQPILGHNTVFWYRQTMMQGLELLAYFRNRAPLDDSGMPKDRFSAEMPDATLATLKIQPSEPRDSAVYFCASGGDGNWAFFGQGTRLTVV.

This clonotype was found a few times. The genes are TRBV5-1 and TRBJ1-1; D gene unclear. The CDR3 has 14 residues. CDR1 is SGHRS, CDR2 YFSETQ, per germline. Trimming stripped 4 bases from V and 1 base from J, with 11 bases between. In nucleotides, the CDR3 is TGCGCCAGCAGCCTGCAGGCAGGGAACACTGAAGCTTTCTTT. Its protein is CASSLQAGNTEAFF.

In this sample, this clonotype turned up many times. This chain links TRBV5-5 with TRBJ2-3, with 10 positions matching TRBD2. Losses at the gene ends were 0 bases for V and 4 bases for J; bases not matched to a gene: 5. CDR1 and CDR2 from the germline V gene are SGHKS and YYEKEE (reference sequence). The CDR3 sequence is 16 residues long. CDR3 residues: CASSLAAAGGADTQYF. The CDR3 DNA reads TGTGCCAGCAGCTTGGCCGCAGCGGGAGGGGCAGATACGCAGTATTTT. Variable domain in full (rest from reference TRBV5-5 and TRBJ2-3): DAGVTQSPTHLIKTRGQQVTLRCSPISGHKSVSWYQQVLGQGPQFIFQYYEKEERGRGNFPDRFSARQFPNYSSELNVNALLLGDSALYLCASSLAAAGGADTQYFGPGTRLTVL.

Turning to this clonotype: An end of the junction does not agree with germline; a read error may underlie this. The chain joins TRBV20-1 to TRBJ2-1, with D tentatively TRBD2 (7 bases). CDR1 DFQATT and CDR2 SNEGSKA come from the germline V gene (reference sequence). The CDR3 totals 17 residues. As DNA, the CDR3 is TGCAGCGCTAGAAAAGGGAGGGGGATGAATTCCTACAATGAGCAGTTCTTC. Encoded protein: CSARKGRGMNSYNEQFF.

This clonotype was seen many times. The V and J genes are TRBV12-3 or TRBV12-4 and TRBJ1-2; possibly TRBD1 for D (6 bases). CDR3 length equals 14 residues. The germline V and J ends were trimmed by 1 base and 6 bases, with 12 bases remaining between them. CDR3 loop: CASSLGGTGNGYTF. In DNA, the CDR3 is TGTGCCAGCAGTTTAGGTGGTACAGGGAATGGCTACACCTTC.

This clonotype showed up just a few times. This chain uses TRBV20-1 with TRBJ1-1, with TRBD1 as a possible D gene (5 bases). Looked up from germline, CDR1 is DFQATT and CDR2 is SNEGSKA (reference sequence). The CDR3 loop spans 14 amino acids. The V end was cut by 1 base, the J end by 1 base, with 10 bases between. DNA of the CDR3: TGCAGTGCTAGAGTCGGGGGAAAGAACACTGAAGCTTTCTTT. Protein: CSARVGGKNTEAFF.

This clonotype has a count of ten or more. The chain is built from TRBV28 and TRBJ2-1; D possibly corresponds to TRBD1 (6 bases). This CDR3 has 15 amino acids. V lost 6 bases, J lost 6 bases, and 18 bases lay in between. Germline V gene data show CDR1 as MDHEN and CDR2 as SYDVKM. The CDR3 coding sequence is TGTGCCAGCAGCCTTCCGGGACAACAGGCCAATGAGCAGTTCTTC. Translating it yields CASSLPGQQANEQFF.

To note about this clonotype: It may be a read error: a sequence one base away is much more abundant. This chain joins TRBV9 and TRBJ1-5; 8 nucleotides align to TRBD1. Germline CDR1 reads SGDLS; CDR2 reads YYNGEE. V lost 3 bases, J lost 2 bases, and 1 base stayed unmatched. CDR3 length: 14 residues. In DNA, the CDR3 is TGTGCCAGCAGCGCGGGACAGGGCAATCAGCCCCAGCATTTT. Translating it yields CASSAGQGNQPQHF.

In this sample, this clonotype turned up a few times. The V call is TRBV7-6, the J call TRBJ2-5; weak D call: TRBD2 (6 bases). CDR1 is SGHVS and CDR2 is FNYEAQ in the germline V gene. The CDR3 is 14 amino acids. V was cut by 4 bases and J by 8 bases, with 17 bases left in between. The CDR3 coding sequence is TGTGCCAGCAGCTCGGGACTGGCCTCCGATACCCAGTACTTC. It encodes CASSSGLASDTQYF.

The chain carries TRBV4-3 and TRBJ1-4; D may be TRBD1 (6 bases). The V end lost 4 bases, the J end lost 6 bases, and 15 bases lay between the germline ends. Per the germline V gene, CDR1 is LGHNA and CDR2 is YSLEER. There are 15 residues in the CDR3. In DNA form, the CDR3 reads TGCGCCAGCAGCCGGCGAGGACAGTTAGATGAAAAACTGTTTTTT. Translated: CASSRRGQLDEKLFF.

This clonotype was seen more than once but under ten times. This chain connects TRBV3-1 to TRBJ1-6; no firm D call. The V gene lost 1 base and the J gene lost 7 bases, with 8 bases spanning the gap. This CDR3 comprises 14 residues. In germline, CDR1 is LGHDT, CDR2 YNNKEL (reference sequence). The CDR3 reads CASSQVAENSPLHF. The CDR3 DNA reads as TGTGCCAGCAGCCAAGTGGCAGAGAATTCACCCCTCCACTTT.